Below, 30 T cell receptor beta chains from the same sample are listed, as sequenced in a study of shared clonotypes between healthy human individuals. The data were produced by immunoSEQ multiplex PCR, yet TCRdb's version contains in-frame clones alone and is incomplete. The sample includes approximately 2,200,000 clones, around 93% of them seen just once. Naive CD8 cells comprised CD45RO-negative, CCR7-positively selected cells, excluding terminally differentiated effector memory CD45RA+ cells. Specimen: naive CD8+ T cells from PBMCs. The receptors here all came from a man younger than 30 in good health. Some clones in this sample may be carry-over from other donors' samples.

The rearrangement joins TRBV11-2 to TRBJ2-5, with 13 bases that match TRBD2. CDR1 is SGHAT and CDR2 is FQNNGV in the germline V gene. V was clipped by 5 bases and J by 6 bases; unmatched bases: 18. The CDR3 is 19 amino acids. The CDR3 region is CASSRGAGLAGEPIKTQYF. CDR3 sequence (DNA): TGTGCCAGCAGCAGGGGAGCAGGACTAGCGGGAGAGCCCATCAAGACCCAGTACTTC.

This chain uses TRBV29-1 with TRBJ2-3; 7 bases match TRBD2. Trimming took 7 bases from V and 2 from J; bases not matched to a gene: 9. Germline V gene sequence: CDR1 SQVTM, CDR2 ANQGSEA. The CDR3 spans 14 residues. DNA for the CDR3: TGCAGCGGCGGAGAGCGGGGCATCACAGATACGCAGTATTTT. Translated: CSGGERGITDTQYF.

The genes are TRBV2 and TRBJ2-7, with D possibly TRBD2 on 6 matching bases. Germline V gene data show CDR1 as SNHLY and CDR2 as FYNNEI. This CDR3 spans 14 amino acids. V was trimmed by 5 bases and J by 7 bases, leaving 18 bases between them. CDR3: CASSSEGGPVEQYF. In nucleotides, the CDR3 is TGTGCCAGCAGTTCCGAGGGAGGACCTGTGGAGCAGTACTTC.

The rearrangement links TRBV12-5 to TRBJ2-1, with 11 bases matching TRBD1. The length of the CDR3 is 16 residues. Per germline, CDR1 LGHNT and CDR2 FRNRAP. V gave up 5 bases and J gave up 6 bases; unmatched junction bases: 9. The CDR3 region has the DNA TGTGCTAGTGGTGGCCGGGACAGGGGGATTCGCAATGAGCAGTTCTTC. Translating gives CASGGRDRGIRNEQFF. Full variable domain (rest looked up from reference TRBV12-5 and TRBJ2-1): DARVTQTPRHKVTEMGQEVTMRCQPILGHNTVFWYRQTMMQGLELLAYFRNRAPLDDSGMPKDRFSAEMPDATLATLKIQPSEPRDSAVYFCASGGRDRGIRNEQFFGPGTRLTVL.

The chain couples TRBV4-2 to TRBJ2-3; either TRBD1 or TRBD2 may supply D (7 bases each). V was clipped by 1 base and J by 5 bases, with 13 bases between them. Germline-derived CDR1 and CDR2 are LGHNA and YNFKEQ. CDR3 length: 15 residues. In DNA, the CDR3 is TGTGCCAGCAGCCAAGGGCAGGGGGAGGGAGATACGCAGTATTTT. Translation: CASSQGQGEGDTQYF.

The rearrangement links TRBV4-1 to TRBJ2-2; 7 bases line up with TRBD2. V was clipped by 3 bases and J by 6 bases; unmatched bases: 7. This CDR3 comprises 15 residues. The germline CDR1 and CDR2 sequences are MGHRA and YSYEKL. The CDR3 is CASSQGGRYAGELFF. CDR3 nucleotides: TGCGCCAGCAGCCAGGGGGGGAGGTACGCCGGGGAGCTGTTTTTT.

The J gene is TRBJ2-1, the V gene TRBV28; 11 nucleotides agree with TRBD2. From germline, CDR1 is MDHEN and CDR2 SYDVKM. The CDR3 has 15 amino acids. The trim removed 6 bases at V and 2 bases at J, leaving 3 bases unmatched. CDR3 bases: TGTGCCAGCAGACGGACTAGCGGGCCCTACAATGAGCAGTTCTTC. It yields the protein CASRRTSGPYNEQFF.

On this clone itself: It is likely a read error, because the conserved phenylalanine at the end of the CDR3 is missing. The limits of the CDR3 on the DNA are not certain, so only TCRdb's listed CDR3 is given. V usage is TRBV28 and J usage is TRBJ1-1; the D segment call TRBD1 is taken from the table without a DNA check. The CDR3 extends over 10 residues, inclusive of both ends. Germline values: CDR1 MDHEN, CDR2 SYDVKM. CDR3 loop: CASSPGQGEL.

The chain recombines TRBV7-2 with TRBJ2-6; the D is unclear. From germline, CDR1 is SGHTA and CDR2 FQGNSA. V lost 1 base and J lost 0, with 13 bases in between. The length of the CDR3 is 18 residues. CDR3 nucleotides: TGTGCCAGCAGCTTAGGCCCCGGTCTTTTCTCTGGGGCCAACGTCCTGACTTTC. It codes for CASSLGPGLFSGANVLTF.

This clone was seen a single time. The chain links TRBV19 to TRBJ2-5; 8 positions agree with TRBD1. The V and J ends lost 4 bases and 5 bases, in that order; junction bases with no gene match: 12. The V gene's germline CDR1 is LNHDA and CDR2 SQIVND (reference sequence). The CDR3 spans 16 residues. In nucleotides, the CDR3 is TGTGCCAGTAGTAACTCCCGACAGGGGCTTGGGGAGACCCAGTACTTC. Its translation is CASSNSRQGLGETQYF.

Concerning this clone itself: The same CDR3 also results from other DNA sequences found in this sample. This sequence joins TRBV5-6 and TRBJ1-1; tentative D call: TRBD1 (5 bases). The V gene's germline CDR1 is SGHDT and CDR2 YYEEEE. The CDR3 contains 13 residues. The V end was cut by 4 bases, the J end by 0 bases, with 7 bases between. The CDR3, as DNA: TGTGCCAGCAGCCTGACAGTGAACACTGAAGCTTTCTTT. Its protein is CASSLTVNTEAFF.

V is TRBV27 and J is TRBJ2-3; 8 nucleotides match TRBD1. Germline V gene sequence: CDR1 MNHEY, CDR2 SMNVEV (reference sequence). J gave up 0 bases and V 5 bases, and 4 bases lay outside the gene matches. This CDR3 contains 15 residues. DNA of the CDR3: TGTGCCAGCAGTCCCTGGACAGGGAGCACAGATACGCAGTATTTT. Its translation: CASSPWTGSTDTQYF.

The rearrangement links TRBV6-5 to TRBJ2-7, with 12 nucleotides matching TRBD2. The CDR3 spans 15 residues. The germline V gene has CDR1 MNHEY and CDR2 SVGAGI. The ends lost 4 bases at V and 2 bases at J; junction bases unmatched: 3. In DNA form, the CDR3 reads TGTGCCAGCAGTTTTGGACTAGCGGGAACCTACGAGCAGTACTTC. Its translation: CASSFGLAGTYEQYF.

The chain joins TRBV7-6 to TRBJ2-1; no reliable D call. CDR1 and CDR2 from the germline V gene are SGHVS and FNYEAQ. Trimming cost V 2 bases and J 0 bases, with 11 bases left between them. The CDR3 consists of 16 residues. This CDR3 reads CASSLLGSSSYNEQFF. The CDR3 nucleotides read TGTGCCAGCAGCTTACTAGGGTCGAGCTCCTACAATGAGCAGTTCTTC.

This chain's CDR3 is CASSGSSYNEQFF. The CDR3 DNA is TGTGCCAGCAGCGGGAGCTCCTACAATGAGCAGTTCTTC. The J gene is TRBJ2-1, the V gene TRBV6-1; a possible D gene is TRBD2 (6 bases). This CDR3 comprises 13 residues. The V and J ends lost 6 bases and 0 bases respectively, with 6 bases between them. Germline V gene sequence: CDR1 MNHNS, CDR2 SASEGT.

The J gene is TRBJ2-1, the V gene TRBV4-3, with 7 bases fitting TRBD2. The V segment lost 1 base and the J segment 4 bases; nucleotides outside the gene matches: 7. Germline V CDR1 and CDR2: LGHNA, YSLEER. CDR3 size: 16 residues. CDR3 in DNA: TGCGCCAGCAGCCAAGGATTTAGCGGGCTTTACAATGAGCAGTTCTTC. Its translation is CASSQGFSGLYNEQFF.

Concerning this clone itself: The identical CDR3 is also encoded by other nucleotide sequences in the sample. The rearrangement links TRBV9 to TRBJ2-1; D is ambiguous. The CDR3 is 13 amino acids. Germline-derived CDR1 and CDR2 are SGDLS and YYNGEE. Trimming shortened V by 0 bases and J by 6 bases, and 7 bases separated the two germline ends. The CDR3, as DNA: TGTGCCAGCAGCGTAGACAGCAGCAATGAGCAGTTCTTC. It encodes CASSVDSSNEQFF.

The CDR3 here is CACWTGTVNTEAFF. DNA of the CDR3: TGTGCCTGCTGGACCGGGACAGTGAACACTGAAGCTTTCTTT. This chain links TRBV19 with TRBJ1-1; 7 bases agree with TRBD1. The CDR3 has 14 amino acids. Germline values: CDR1 LNHDA, CDR2 SQIVND (reference sequence). J gave up 0 bases and V 11 bases, and 9 bases lay outside the gene matches.

To note about this clone: Other DNA sequences in this sample translate to the same CDR3. J is TRBJ1-1 and V is TRBV27; 10 bases line up with TRBD1. From germline, CDR1 is MNHEY and CDR2 SMNVEV (reference sequence). CDR3 length equals 14 residues. The trim removed 6 bases at V and 1 base at J, leaving 2 bases unmatched. Here the CDR3 DNA reads TGTGCCAGCAGCCGACAGGGGGCGAACACTGAAGCTTTCTTT. Translated: CASSRQGANTEAFF.

This rearrangement joins TRBV29-1 to TRBJ2-2; D remains ambiguous. CDR3 size: 13 residues. V lost 5 bases to trimming and J lost 8 bases, with 15 bases between them. CDR1 and CDR2 (germline): SQVTM, ANQGSEA. The CDR3 region has the DNA TGCAGCGTTTTCCCAACGGTTCCGGGGGAGCTGTTTTTT. It codes for CSVFPTVPGELFF.

As concerns this clone: Other DNA sequences of this sample code for an identical CDR3. The rearrangement links TRBV6-1 to TRBJ2-3; 11 positions match TRBD2. The CDR3 runs to 15 residues. Germline V CDR1 and CDR2: MNHNS, SASEGT. V was clipped by 6 bases and J by 1 base; unmatched bases: 3. The CDR3 protein is CASSKLAGGTDTQYF. The CDR3, as DNA: TGTGCCAGCAGCAAACTAGCGGGAGGCACAGATACGCAGTATTTT.

Concerning this clone: Distinct nucleotide sequences in the sample also encode this CDR3. V usage is TRBV28 and J usage is TRBJ2-7; 9 nucleotides agree with TRBD2. The germline V gene has CDR1 MDHEN and CDR2 SYDVKM. This CDR3 is 15 amino acids long. Germline trimming cut 4 bases from V and 0 bases from J; bases unmatched to any gene: 4. Here the CDR3 DNA reads TGTGCCAGCAGTTCACAGCGGGAGGCCTCCTACGAGCAGTACTTC. Protein sequence: CASSSQREASYEQYF.

The V call is TRBV25-1, the J call TRBJ2-1, with TRBD1 identical over 9 bases. The CDR3 is made up of 14 amino acids. The ends lost 4 bases at V and 9 bases at J; junction bases unmatched: 7. Germline CDR1 is MGHDK and CDR2 is SYGVNS. The CDR3 loop is CASSGPQGAREQFF. The CDR3 DNA is TGTGCCAGCAGTGGGCCACAGGGGGCGCGTGAGCAGTTCTTC.

This sequence joins TRBV6-6 and TRBJ2-1; 8 bases are shared with TRBD2. Unmatched junction bases numbered 5, after V lost 2 bases and J lost 2 bases. The CDR3 consists of 16 residues. Germline V CDR1 and CDR2: MNHNY, SVGAGI (reference sequence). CDR3 loop: CASSYLTSGAYNEQFF. CDR3 coding DNA: TGTGCCAGCAGTTACCTAACTAGCGGAGCCTACAATGAGCAGTTCTTC.

This chain connects TRBV5-1 to TRBJ2-5, with D perhaps being TRBD1 or TRBD2 (7 bases each). The CDR3 has 15 residues. Germline V gene lookup returns CDR1 SGHRS and CDR2 YFSETQ. Between the trimmed V and J ends, which lost 4 bases and 6 bases, there was a span of 19 bases. The CDR3 sequence is CASSPRGGGHKTQYF. CDR3 coding DNA: TGCGCCAGCAGCCCCCGGGGAGGGGGCCACAAGACCCAGTACTTC.

The genes are TRBV5-4 and TRBJ2-7; 12 nucleotides line up with TRBD2. CDR1 is SGHNT, CDR2 YYREEE, per germline (reference sequence). Unmatched junction bases numbered 21, after V lost 4 bases and J lost 4 bases. The CDR3 contains 20 residues. The CDR3 reads CASSVLGTGTAGTSGYEQYF. Here the CDR3 DNA reads TGTGCCAGCAGCGTTTTGGGGACCGGGACAGCCGGGACTAGCGGGTACGAGCAGTACTTC.

V is TRBV6-6 and J is TRBJ2-5, with TRBD2 matching 7 bases. Germline V gene sequence: CDR1 MNHNY, CDR2 SVGAGI (reference sequence). The CDR3 loop spans 14 amino acids. V lost 6 bases, J lost 1 base, and 5 bases stayed unmatched. CDR3 sequence: CASSSGTTQETQYF. The CDR3 DNA is TGTGCCAGCAGCTCCGGGACTACCCAAGAGACCCAGTACTTC.

V gene TRBV5-1 combines with J gene TRBJ2-7, with TRBD1 identical over 9 bases. Looked up from germline, CDR1 is SGHRS and CDR2 is YFSETQ. J gave up 7 bases and V 5 bases, and 13 bases lay outside the gene matches. There are 15 residues in the CDR3. The CDR3 reads CASRANRGRFGEQYF. In nucleotides, the CDR3 is TGCGCCAGCAGGGCGAACAGGGGGCGCTTTGGAGAGCAGTACTTC.

The chain joins TRBV28 to TRBJ2-1; 7 bases map to TRBD2. Per germline, CDR1 MDHEN and CDR2 SYDVKM. The CDR3 has 15 residues. The V segment lost 3 bases and the J segment 11 bases; nucleotides outside the gene matches: 13. The CDR3, as DNA: TGTGCCAGCAGTTTCATTGCGACTAGCCATTACCAGCAGTTCTTC. It is translated as CASSFIATSHYQQFF.

This chain uses TRBV2 with TRBJ1-1, with D possibly being TRBD1 (6 bases). Germline-derived CDR1 and CDR2 are SNHLY and FYNNEI. The V gene lost 3 bases and the J gene lost 3 bases, with 20 bases spanning the gap. This CDR3 spans 17 amino acids. The CDR3 protein is CASSDLYRDPPYTEAFF. The DNA of the CDR3 is TGTGCCAGCAGTGACCTTTACAGGGACCCTCCTTACACTGAAGCTTTCTTT.